This entry concerns a single TCR beta chain. Compared with germline, one end of the junction differs, possibly owing to a read error. 13 Jbeta primers and 60 Vbeta primers were used for the PCR. Sequencing was performed with immunoSEQ multiplex PCR; in TCRdb, only in-frame clones are kept and a portion is missing. This table holds about 180,000 clones, approximately 80% found once. The sample originates from a study of cytomegalovirus exposure and HLA in healthy donors. The TCR originated in a man aged 18-30 years in good health and CMV-seronegative. The sample consisted of PBMCs.

CDR3 DNA: TGCGCCAGCAGCGCCGGAACTAGCGGGGGGGCCGAGGGGAACTTC. It translates to CASSAGTSGGAEGNF. The V and J genes are TRBV5-1 and TRBJ2-7; 13 nucleotides line up with TRBD2. This CDR3 is 15 amino acids long. Germline CDR1 is SGHRS and CDR2 is YFSETQ.